The sequence of this T cell receptor (beta chain) was determined in a study of T cells in Graves' hyperthyroidism and ophthalmopathy. Study observations and caveats: Ophthalmopathy got predicted by the model a median 6.5 months before its onset. Peripheral blood also featured most of the thyroid clonotypes expanded above 0.001.

Graves' hyperthyroidism is called stable when ophthalmopathy does not progress within 18 months. Uncontrolled infection, other autoimmune disease, pregnancy or lactation barred patients from enrollment. This clonotype was counted at least ten times. Its specificity is not known. V was cut by 8 bases and J by 1 base, with 8 bases left in between. There are 13 residues in the CDR3. The germline gives CDR1 SNHLY, CDR2 FYNNEI. Amplification of TCR beta CDR3 regions was performed using RNA transcripts as template. HTBI primers were employed in a first-round RT-PCR of the TCR CDR3. TCRdb re-analysed the multiplex PCR reads in MiXCR, keeping a single row per CDR3 protein. In the table there are hundreds of thousands of distinct CDR3 sequences, around 15% of which are singletons.

Material for sequencing was blood. The receptor was derived from a woman between 18 and 29 years old with Graves' hyperthyroidism. V usage is TRBV2 and J usage is TRBJ2-2, with D perhaps matching TRBD1 (5 bases). The DNA of the CDR3 is TGTGCCAGCGGCAGGGAGAACACCGGGGAGCTGTTTTTT. Residues: CASGRENTGELFF.